The 27 T cell receptor beta chains reported below all come from one sample, sequenced in a study of cytomegalovirus exposure and HLA in healthy donors. PCR primers comprised 60 Vbeta and 13 Jbeta primers. Profiled with immunoSEQ multiplex PCR; TCRdb holds only in-frame clones, not every one. The table includes 150,000 to 200,000 clones, over 80% detected once. Sample: PBMCs. These receptors were collected from a male donor in good health and CMV-seropositive.

The chain recombines TRBV19 with TRBJ2-7; tentatively, D is TRBD1 (7 bases). Per the germline V gene, CDR1 is LNHDA and CDR2 is SQIVND (reference sequence). Trimming shortened V by 5 bases and J by 7 bases, and 18 bases separated the two germline ends. This CDR3 is 14 amino acids long. CDR3 DNA: TGTGCCAGTAGTCCCTCGGAGGGGGCGCGGGAGCAGTACTTC. Encoded protein: CASSPSEGAREQYF.

This chain joins TRBV30 and TRBJ2-7; D is perhaps TRBD2 (6 bases). The CDR3 has 13 residues. V shed 3 bases and J shed 5 bases, with 14 bases lying between them. Per the germline V gene, CDR1 is GTSNPN and CDR2 is SVGIG (reference sequence). The CDR3 coding sequence is TGTGCCTGGAGCGGGAGCAGTCTCAACGAGCAGTACTTC. Translated: CAWSGSSLNEQYF. Complete variable domain (other parts from reference TRBV30 and TRBJ2-7): SQTIHQWPATLVQPVGSPLSLECTVEGTSNPNLYWYRQAAGRGLQLLFYSVGIGQISSEVPQNLSASRPQDRQFILSSKKLLLSDSGFYLCAWSGSSLNEQYFGPGTRLTVT.

This chain links TRBV9 with TRBJ2-3, with TRBD2 matching 11 bases. This CDR3 spans 18 amino acids. Germline trimming cut 3 bases from V and 3 bases from J; bases unmatched to any gene: 12. Germline-derived CDR1 and CDR2 are SGDLS and YYNGEE. CDR3 residues: CASSANPGSGRVTDTQYF. The CDR3 nucleotides are TGTGCCAGCAGCGCGAACCCAGGTAGCGGGAGGGTGACAGATACGCAGTATTTT. The full variable domain, with the rest looked up from reference TRBV9 and TRBJ2-3, is DSGVTQTPKHLITATGQRVTLRCSPRSGDLSVYWYQQSLDQGLQFLIQYYNGEERAKGNILERFSAQQFPDLHSELNLSSLELGDSALYFCASSANPGSGRVTDTQYFGPGTRLTVL.

The CDR3 reads CASSTGTLNTEAFF. The CDR3 coding sequence is TGCGCCAGTTCGACGGGAACATTGAACACTGAAGCTTTCTTT. This chain uses TRBV5-1 with TRBJ1-1; D remains unclear. Germline V lookup: CDR1 SGHRS, CDR2 YFSETQ. The CDR3 is made up of 14 amino acids. Trimming removed 8 bases from V and 0 bases from J, with 14 bases in between.

The chain recombines TRBV28 with TRBJ1-1; 8 bases fit TRBD1. V lost 3 bases to trimming and J lost 1 base; unmatched junction nucleotides: 1. Germline V gene lookup returns CDR1 MDHEN and CDR2 SYDVKM. The CDR3 contains 14 residues. Here the CDR3 DNA reads TGTGCCAGCAGTTTGCAGGGGGCGAACACTGAAGCTTTCTTT. Its translation: CASSLQGANTEAFF.

V usage is TRBV12-1 and J usage is TRBJ2-7; the table gives TRBD2 as D, unverified against the DNA. TRBV12-1 counts as a pseudogene. This CDR3 has 15 amino acids. CDR3 sequence (DNA): TGTGCCAGCAGCTTTGTGCGGGAGGGGGAAAACGAGCAGTACTTC. Residues: CASSFVREGENEQYF.

The rearrangement links TRBV5-6 to TRBJ2-3; TRBD2 aligns across 8 bases. The J segment lost 2 bases and the V segment lost 4 bases, leaving 12 bases of the junction unmatched. Germline V gives CDR1 SGHDT, CDR2 YYEEEE. The CDR3 extends over 17 amino acids. The CDR3 spells CASSPPFGGRTTDTQYF. The DNA for the CDR3 is TGTGCCAGCAGCCCACCCTTTGGCGGGAGGACCACAGATACGCAGTATTTT.

The chain carries TRBV5-6 and TRBJ1-1; 8 bases agree with TRBD1. V was pared by 4 bases and J by 4 bases, with 3 bases of the junction left unmatched. The CDR3 is 13 amino acids. Per the germline V gene, CDR1 is SGHDT and CDR2 is YYEEEE. The CDR3 sequence: CASSRGQGTEAFF. The CDR3, as DNA: TGTGCCAGCAGCCGAGGACAGGGCACTGAAGCTTTCTTT.

The sample holds one count of this clone. The V gene is TRBV27, the J gene TRBJ2-1, with TRBD2 matching over 10 bases. V shed 1 base and J 5 bases; nucleotides not matched to a gene: 5. Germline values: CDR1 MNHEY, CDR2 SMNVEV (reference sequence). The CDR3 consists of 16 residues. The CDR3 DNA is TGTGCCAGCAGTTTATATAATCTAGCGGGGGACAATGAGCAGTTCTTC. It encodes CASSLYNLAGDNEQFF.

The genes are TRBV27 and TRBJ1-4; 7 positions agree with TRBD1. The V and J ends lost 6 bases and 5 bases, in that order; junction bases with no gene match: 6. Germline values: CDR1 MNHEY, CDR2 SMNVEV (reference sequence). The CDR3 covers 14 residues. The CDR3 spells CASRTGIGNEKLFF. The CDR3 DNA reads as TGTGCCAGCAGGACAGGGATAGGAAATGAAAAACTGTTTTTT. The whole variable domain, remainder taken from reference TRBV27 and TRBJ1-4, is EAQVTQNPRYLITVTGKKLTVTCSQNMNHEYMSWYRQDPGLGLRQIYYSMNVEVTDKGDVPEGYKVSRKEKRNFPLILESPSPNQTSLYFCASRTGIGNEKLFFGSGTQLSVL.

The V gene is TRBV4-1, the J gene TRBJ2-7; 16 bases are shared with TRBD2. The ends lost 3 bases at V and 1 base at J; junction bases unmatched: 6. Germline V CDR1 and CDR2: MGHRA, YSYEKL. CDR3 size: 18 residues. CDR3 sequence reads: CASSQGGLAGGPSYEQYF. Here the CDR3 DNA reads TGCGCCAGCAGCCAGGGGGGACTAGCGGGAGGGCCTTCCTACGAGCAGTACTTC.

This clone has a handful of counts. The chain uses TRBV7-4 and TRBJ2-7; 10 positions agree with TRBD1. The CDR3 sequence is 21 residues long. Trimming took 0 bases from V and 2 from J; bases not matched to a gene: 19. The germline gives CDR1 SGHVT, CDR2 SQSDAQ. CDR3 in DNA: TGTGCCAGCAGCTTAGCCCACAAACGGGGGACAGGGGTAACGGGTCCCTACGAGCAGTACTTC. Its translation: CASSLAHKRGTGVTGPYEQYF.

The V and J genes are TRBV10-3 and TRBJ2-7; D may be TRBD1 (5 bases). The length of the CDR3 is 16 residues. Germline CDR1 ENHRY, CDR2 SYGVKD. The V gene lost 2 bases and the J gene lost 0 bases, with 14 bases spanning the gap. The CDR3 region is CAISESDSSSSYEQYF. The CDR3 region has the DNA TGTGCCATCAGTGAGAGTGACAGTTCGAGCTCCTACGAGCAGTACTTC.

The V call is TRBV30, the J call TRBJ2-7; 7 bases line up with TRBD2. Germline assignment: CDR1 GTSNPN and CDR2 SVGIG (reference sequence). This CDR3 region has 14 residues. After removal of 0 bases from V and 0 bases from J, the junction contained 2 bases not matched to a gene. The CDR3 sequence: CAWSVAGPSYEQYF. The DNA for the CDR3 is TGTGCCTGGAGTGTAGCGGGACCCTCCTACGAGCAGTACTTC.

The gene calls are TRBV11-2 and TRBJ2-3; weak D call: TRBD2 (5 bases). Trimming removed 4 bases from V and 0 bases from J, with 11 bases in between. This CDR3 contains 15 residues. CDR1 is SGHAT and CDR2 is FQNNGV in the germline V gene. The CDR3 sequence: CASSYGRGSTDTQYF. Written as DNA, the CDR3 is TGTGCCAGCAGCTACGGACGGGGTAGCACAGATACGCAGTATTTT.

This sequence joins TRBV27 and TRBJ2-1, with D possibly TRBD2 on 5 matching bases. CDR3 length: 14 residues. The V end lost 7 bases, the J end lost 7 bases, and 17 bases lay between the germline ends. Germline V gene sequence: CDR1 MNHEY, CDR2 SMNVEV (reference sequence). This CDR3 reads CASNRLTESNEQFF. In DNA form, the CDR3 reads TGTGCCAGCAACAGACTAACAGAGTCAAATGAGCAGTTCTTC.

CDR3 protein: CASSQGEPIRFAGELFF. Here the CDR3 DNA reads TGTGCCAGCAGCCAAGGAGAACCGATCAGGTTTGCCGGGGAGCTGTTTTTT. This chain joins TRBV4-2 and TRBJ2-2, with no clear D. The CDR3 length is 17 residues. CDR1 and CDR2 from the germline V gene are LGHNA and YNFKEQ. The V and J ends lost 1 base and 6 bases respectively, with 18 bases between them.

The gene calls are TRBV9 and TRBJ2-5; D unclear. V was pared by 4 bases and J by 4 bases, with 8 bases between. Germline V lookup: CDR1 SGDLS, CDR2 YYNGEE. The CDR3 spans 12 residues. The CDR3 region has the DNA TGTGCCAGCAGCAGCGAGCCAGAGACCCAGTACTTC. Residues: CASSSEPETQYF.

The gene calls are TRBV5-6 and TRBJ1-2, with a tentative D call TRBD1 (5 bases). V shed 10 bases and J shed 7 bases, with 17 bases lying between them. This CDR3 comprises 12 residues. Looked up from germline, CDR1 is SGHDT and CDR2 is YYEEEE. This CDR3 is CASSEPGSGYTF. CDR3 coding DNA: TGTGCCTCTAGCGAGCCAGGGAGTGGCTACACCTTC.

V gene TRBV14 combines with J gene TRBJ2-3, with D perhaps matching TRBD2 (6 bases). The germline CDR1 and CDR2 sequences are SGHDN and FVKESK. CDR3 length: 16 amino acids. The V and J ends lost 4 bases and 0 bases respectively, with 14 bases between them. For the CDR3, the DNA is TGTGCCAGCAGCCTTGGGCACGGGAGTAGCACAGATACGCAGTATTTT. This encodes CASSLGHGSSTDTQYF.

V gene TRBV29-1 combines with J gene TRBJ1-1; D uncertain. The CDR3 consists of 19 residues. Trimming cost V 1 base and J 0 bases, with 24 bases left between them. The germline V gene has CDR1 SQVTM and CDR2 ANQGSEA. CDR3 in DNA: TGCAGCGTTGAAGTGAGGGCCCACAGTACCTACGGGATGAACACTGAAGCTTTCTTT. Protein: CSVEVRAHSTYGMNTEAFF.

The rearrangement links TRBV28 to TRBJ1-4; D perhaps matches TRBD1 (6 bases). Germline V gene sequence: CDR1 MDHEN, CDR2 SYDVKM. This CDR3 is built from 13 residues. Trimming left V 7 bases short and J 6 bases short, with 12 bases between. The CDR3 region has the DNA TGTGCCAGCATGGACAGCCGCGATGAAAAACTGTTTTTT. Translating it yields CASMDSRDEKLFF.

The rearrangement joins TRBV7-3 to TRBJ1-2, with a possible D match to TRBD1 (5 bases). Trimming stripped 8 bases from V and 8 bases from J, with 18 bases between. The CDR3 sequence is 13 residues long. From germline, CDR1 is SGHTA and CDR2 FQGTGA. The CDR3 here is CASPRVSLEGYTF. The CDR3 DNA is TGTGCCAGCCCCAGGGTTTCTCTGGAAGGCTACACCTTC.

The rearrangement links TRBV2 to TRBJ2-7; no clear D gene. Between the trimmed V and J ends, which lost 6 bases and 5 bases, there was a span of 11 bases. Germline CDR1 is SNHLY and CDR2 is FYNNEI. The CDR3 runs to 12 residues. The CDR3 reads CASRGKVHEQYF. The DNA of the CDR3 is TGTGCCAGCAGGGGCAAGGTCCACGAGCAGTACTTC.

The chain carries TRBV7-2 and TRBJ1-4; no definite D call. The CDR3 is 16 residues long. The V end was cut by 1 base, the J end by 7 bases, with 16 bases between. Germline V gives CDR1 SGHTA, CDR2 FQGNSA. The CDR3 nucleotides are TGTGCCAGCAGCTTAGAGTGGAGAGGAGGTAGTGAAAAACTGTTTTTT. The encoded protein is CASSLEWRGGSEKLFF.

V gene TRBV30 combines with J gene TRBJ1-1; unclear D gene. Looked up from germline, CDR1 is GTSNPN and CDR2 is SVGIG (reference sequence). The V end lost 3 bases, the J end lost 0 bases, and 8 bases lay between the germline ends. The CDR3 length is 13 residues. CDR3: CAWRAGMNTEAFF. The CDR3 DNA sequence: TGTGCCTGGAGGGCAGGTATGAACACTGAAGCTTTCTTT. Full variable domain (rest looked up from reference TRBV30 and TRBJ1-1): SQTIHQWPATLVQPVGSPLSLECTVEGTSNPNLYWYRQAAGRGLQLLFYSVGIGQISSEVPQNLSASRPQDRQFILSSKKLLLSDSGFYLCAWRAGMNTEAFFGQGTRLTVV.

V gene TRBV2 combines with J gene TRBJ2-1, with 7 positions matching TRBD1. Losses at the gene ends were 5 bases for V and 2 bases for J; bases not matched to a gene: 6. Per germline, CDR1 SNHLY and CDR2 FYNNEI. The CDR3 covers 15 residues. The CDR3 loop reads CASSRQGPTYNEQFF. The CDR3 coding sequence is TGTGCCAGCAGTCGACAGGGACCCACCTACAATGAGCAGTTCTTC.